This entry features one T cell receptor (beta chain) sequence. TCRdb's copy holds only in-frame clones and misses some; the assay was immunoSEQ multiplex PCR. The sample holds approximately 2,000,000 clones; around 93% are singletons and the top ten take approximately 0.39%. This sample is part of a study of shared clonotypes between healthy human individuals. This CDR3 comprises 13 residues. The V gene end was trimmed by 4 bases and the J gene end by 4 bases; junction bases not matched to a gene: 7. Per germline, CDR1 SQVTM and CDR2 ANQGSEA. The source material was naive CD4+ T cells from PBMCs. Subset indicated: CD45RA+ positively selected. The sequence came from a man between 18 and 29 years old in good health. Some clones in this sample may be carry-over from other donors' samples. This chain connects TRBV29-1 to TRBJ2-7; TRBD1 aligns across 7 bases. Here the CDR3 reads CSVAGTETYEQYF. The CDR3 DNA reads as TGCAGCGTTGCCGGGACAGAGACATACGAGCAGTACTTC.